This passage covers 5 T cell receptor beta chains from one sample sequenced in a study of CD8 T cells in Susac syndrome. With random hexamers, reverse transcription was performed on about 0.5 to 1 ug of RNA. TCRdb re-called the immunoSEQ multiplex PCR reads through MiXCR, storing one row per CDR3 protein. This table holds 160,000 or so distinct CDR3 sequences, around 94% found once. Specimen: CD4+ T cells from PBMCs. These receptors were obtained from a human donor with Susac syndrome.

The genes are TRBV6-1 and TRBJ1-6, with TRBD1 matching over 9 bases. The CDR3 has 18 amino acids. The germline gives CDR1 MNHNS, CDR2 SASEGT. The junction had 8 bases not matched to a gene; V was cut back by 5 bases and J by 0 bases. The CDR3 DNA sequence: TGTGCCAGCAGTCCGGGACAGGGTCGCAGCTCCTATAATTCACCCCTCCACTTT. This codes for CASSPGQGRSSYNSPLHF.

The V gene is TRBV25-1, the J gene TRBJ2-5; D gene uncertain. From germline, CDR1 is MGHDK and CDR2 SYGVNS. V was trimmed by 3 bases and J by 1 base, leaving 21 bases between them. The CDR3 is 18 residues long. The CDR3 region has the DNA TGTGCCAGCAGTGATAGAGAGGATCCTAGGGCGAGCCAAGAGACCCAGTACTTC. It yields the protein CASSDREDPRASQETQYF.

V and J are TRBV7-2 and TRBJ2-5; 13 bases are shared with TRBD2. This CDR3 has 16 amino acids. Trimming took 1 base from V and 2 from J; bases not matched to a gene: 1. In germline, CDR1 is SGHTA, CDR2 FQGNSA. CDR3 nucleotide sequence: TGTGCCAGCAGCTTAGTGACTAGCGGGGGGCAAGAGACCCAGTACTTC. Amino acids: CASSLVTSGGQETQYF. The complete variable domain, with remaining parts taken from reference TRBV7-2 and TRBJ2-5, reads GAGVSQSPSNKVTEKGKDVELRCDPISGHTALYWYRQSLGQGLEFLIYFQGNSAPDKSGLPSDRFSAERTGGSVSTLTIQRTQQEDSAVYLCASSLVTSGGQETQYFGPGTRLLVL.

The chain is built from TRBV19 and TRBJ2-2; D not resolved. Germline CDR1 reads LNHDA; CDR2 reads SQIVND (reference sequence). The germline V and J ends were trimmed by 8 bases and 0 bases, with 7 bases remaining between them. The CDR3 has 13 amino acids. The chain's CDR3 is CASVDTNTGELFF. The CDR3, as DNA: TGTGCCAGTGTGGATACGAACACCGGGGAGCTGTTTTTT.

This chain links TRBV23-1 with TRBJ1-5; D unclear. TRBV23-1 belongs to the ORF category, with a function that is uncertain. Deletions cut 0 bases from V and 2 bases from J, with 14 bases between. The CDR3 is 17 amino acids. CDR3 amino acids: CASSQSREYIGNQPQHF. The CDR3 DNA follows: TGCGCCAGCAGTCAATCCAGAGAATATATTGGCAATCAGCCCCAGCATTTT.